These 21 T cell receptor beta chains came from one sample sequenced in a study of blood T cell repertoires in COVID-19. The method was immunoSEQ multiplex PCR; TCRdb's version includes in-frame clones alone and lacks a portion of them. The sample yields approximately 70,000 clones, more than 65% seen once. Sequences were obtained from peripheral blood. The receptors here all came from an older woman with acute or convalescent COVID-19.

The chain uses TRBV6-5 and TRBJ1-1, with TRBD1 matching over 8 bases. Germline assignment: CDR1 MNHEY and CDR2 SVGAGI. The CDR3 is 12 amino acids. The trim removed 5 bases at V and 10 bases at J, leaving 6 bases unmatched. CDR3 amino acids: CASSKEQGGAFF. Written as DNA, the CDR3 is TGTGCCAGCAGTAAGGAACAGGGGGGAGCTTTCTTT.

This chain links TRBV21-1 with TRBJ2-7; TRBD1 is the table's D call and was not checked against the DNA. TRBV21-1 is deemed a pseudogene. CDR3 size: 15 residues. The DNA for the CDR3 is TGTGCCAGCAGCAGACCCACCTCAGGGGCCCACGAGCAGTACTTC. This gives the protein CASSRPTSGAHEQYF.

The chain carries TRBV3-1 (or the pseudogene TRBV3-2) and TRBJ1-2; the match to TRBD1 covers 11 bases. The germline gives CDR1 LGHDT, CDR2 YNNKEL (reference sequence). J lost 6 bases, V lost 2 bases, and 2 bases had no gene match. The CDR3 loop spans 14 amino acids. The CDR3 DNA reads as TGTGCCAGCAGCCAACGGGACAGGGGGAATGGCTACACCTTC. Translating gives CASSQRDRGNGYTF.

The chain combines TRBV5-6 with TRBJ2-7; TRBD1 matches at 9 bases. The V gene's germline CDR1 is SGHDT and CDR2 YYEEEE. The V gene end was trimmed by 6 bases and the J gene end by 3 bases; junction bases not matched to a gene: 10. The CDR3 runs 15 residues. CDR3 protein: CASITSGQGYYEQYF. CDR3 coding DNA: TGTGCCAGCATCACATCGGGACAGGGATACTACGAGCAGTACTTC.

This chain connects TRBV3-1 (or the pseudogene TRBV3-2) to TRBJ2-5; TRBD2 matches at 12 bases. V lost 5 bases to trimming and J lost 6 bases; unmatched junction nucleotides: 7. The CDR3 consists of 15 residues. The germline V gene has CDR1 LGHDT and CDR2 YNNKEL (reference sequence). The CDR3 bases are TGTGCCAGCAGCGAGGCTCTAGCGGGGGGGCAGACCCAGTACTTC. Translation gives CASSEALAGGQTQYF.

Only one count was recorded for this clone. V usage is TRBV30 and J usage is TRBJ1-2, with 8 bases identical to TRBD1. The CDR3 is 14 amino acids. Germline V gives CDR1 GTSNPN, CDR2 SVGIG (reference sequence). J was trimmed by 4 bases and V by 5 bases; bases with no gene match: 9. For the CDR3, the DNA is TGTGCCTGGGAGCCGCAGGGGGCCGGCTATGGCTACACCTTC. Encoded protein: CAWEPQGAGYGYTF.

This clone was seen only once. The chain has TRBV9 and TRBJ2-7, with TRBD2 identical over 12 bases. The V gene's germline CDR1 is SGDLS and CDR2 YYNGEE. The junction had 6 bases not matched to a gene; V was cut back by 4 bases and J by 1 base. This CDR3 has 16 amino acids. The CDR3 DNA reads TGTGCCAGCAGCCCTTTGGGGACTAGCGGGTCCTACGAGCAGTACTTC. Protein product: CASSPLGTSGSYEQYF.

This chain joins TRBV4-2 and TRBJ2-3; 9 nucleotides agree with TRBD2. Germline V gene lookup returns CDR1 LGHNA and CDR2 YNFKEQ. This CDR3 contains 18 residues. The J segment lost 2 bases and the V segment lost 0 bases, leaving 9 bases of the junction unmatched. CDR3 in DNA: TGTGCCAGCAGCCAAGACCCGCCCGCTAGCGGGAACACAGATACGCAGTATTTT. Protein product: CASSQDPPASGNTDTQYF.

The CDR3 spells CASSEYGRGVGYTEAFF. For the CDR3, the DNA is TGCGCCAGCAGTGAGTACGGCAGGGGAGTCGGGTACACTGAAGCTTTCTTT. This sequence joins TRBV10-1 and TRBJ1-1; D is possibly TRBD1 (6 bases). Germline loops: CDR1 WNHNN, CDR2 SYGVQD (reference sequence). This CDR3 spans 17 amino acids. V lost 1 base to trimming and J lost 3 bases, with 18 bases between them.

This clone came up a few times. The rearrangement joins TRBV19 to TRBJ2-3; a possible D gene is TRBD1 (5 bases). Per germline, CDR1 LNHDA and CDR2 SQIVND (reference sequence). The CDR3 is made up of 13 amino acids. The V and J ends lost 5 bases and 7 bases respectively, with 13 bases between them. This chain's CDR3 is CASSDAQGYTQYF. CDR3 coding DNA: TGTGCCAGTAGTGACGCCCAGGGATATACGCAGTATTTT.

V usage is TRBV5-1 and J usage is TRBJ2-7; TRBD2 matches at 10 bases. Germline CDR1 is SGHRS and CDR2 is YFSETQ. Trimming took 0 bases from V and 3 from J; bases not matched to a gene: 9. The CDR3 spans 17 residues. CDR3 loop: CASSLVRPGLAVYEQYF. Written as DNA, the CDR3 is TGCGCCAGCAGCTTGGTCCGCCCCGGACTAGCGGTCTACGAGCAGTACTTC.

The chain recombines TRBV6-5 with TRBJ2-7, with 7 bases matching TRBD1. CDR1 is MNHEY, CDR2 SVGAGI, per germline. This CDR3 is 13 amino acids long. The ends lost 6 bases at V and 3 bases at J; junction bases unmatched: 5. Written as DNA, the CDR3 is TGTGCCAGCAGCCCGGGACAGTACTACGAGCAGTACTTC. As protein: CASSPGQYYEQYF.

Only a few counts were recorded for this clone. The rearrangement joins TRBV18 to TRBJ1-1; D ambiguous. This CDR3 has 13 amino acids. Trimming removed 6 bases at V and 4 bases at J, with 12 bases between. Germline V gene lookup returns CDR1 KGHSH and CDR2 LQKENI. Here the CDR3 DNA reads TGTGCCAGCTCGGGCTCTTCCGGCACTGAAGCTTTCTTT. Translating it yields CASSGSSGTEAFF.

J is TRBJ1-2 and V is TRBV5-1, with D hard to call. The length of the CDR3 is 15 residues. In germline, CDR1 is SGHRS, CDR2 YFSETQ. V dropped 4 bases and J dropped 8 bases, with 21 bases sitting between them. The CDR3, as DNA: TGCGCCAGCAGCCGCTCATCTGGGAGTTCGGAGGGCTACACCTTC. It encodes CASSRSSGSSEGYTF.

The CDR3 here is CASTGGGSYEQYF. The CDR3 bases are TGTGCCAGCACCGGGGGGGGTTCCTACGAGCAGTACTTC. The V gene is TRBV6-5, the J gene TRBJ2-7; TRBD2 matches 8 bases. V lost 7 bases and J lost 1; bases outside the gene matches: 3. The CDR3 has 13 amino acids. Looked up from germline, CDR1 is MNHEY and CDR2 is SVGAGI.

The chain combines TRBV3-1 (or the pseudogene TRBV3-2) with TRBJ2-7; 10 nucleotides align to TRBD1. This CDR3 region has 17 residues. Trimming at V came to 2 bases and at J to 5 bases, leaving 12 bases not matched to a gene. Germline values: CDR1 LGHDT, CDR2 YNNKEL (reference sequence). The CDR3: CASSQPHGQGETHEQYF. For the CDR3, the DNA is TGTGCCAGCAGCCAACCCCACGGACAGGGGGAAACTCACGAGCAGTACTTC.

The rearrangement joins TRBV19 to TRBJ1-2; tentatively, D is TRBD1 (6 bases). Trimming cost V 2 bases and J 4 bases, with 14 bases left between them. The CDR3 is made up of 15 amino acids. The V gene's germline CDR1 is LNHDA and CDR2 SQIVND (reference sequence). The CDR3 region is CASSILDRPSYGYTF. The DNA of the CDR3 is TGTGCCAGTAGTATATTAGACAGGCCCAGCTATGGCTACACCTTC.

CDR3 in amino acids: CASSLYLKQGEQYF. The CDR3 nucleotides read TGTGCCAGCAGTTTATACCTCAAACAGGGGGAGCAGTACTTC. This chain uses TRBV27 with TRBJ2-7; 7 nucleotides align to TRBD1. CDR1 is MNHEY and CDR2 is SMNVEV in the germline V gene (reference sequence). The CDR3 extends over 14 amino acids. The junction had 7 bases not matched to a gene; V was cut back by 1 base and J by 7 bases.

The chain is built from TRBV23-1 and TRBJ1-1; a weak D match, TRBD1 (6 bases). TRBV23-1 is an ORF, with its function uncertain. The V gene lost 4 bases and the J gene lost 4 bases, with 10 bases spanning the gap. The CDR3 is 13 residues long. CDR3 coding DNA: TGCGCCAGCAGTCTAAACAGGGCCACTGAAGCTTTCTTT. Residues: CASSLNRATEAFF.

This chain connects TRBV10-3 to TRBJ1-2; maybe TRBD1 (6 bases). The CDR3 runs to 15 residues. CDR1 and CDR2 (germline): ENHRY, SYGVKD. With 2 bases removed from V and 6 bases from J, the gap between germline ends came to 16 bases. The CDR3 DNA is TGTGCCATCAGTGAGGTGGGGGCTAAGGAAAATGGCTACACCTTC. As protein: CAISEVGAKENGYTF.

The rearrangement links TRBV5-6 to TRBJ1-1, with D perhaps matching TRBD1 (6 bases). Trimming took 2 bases from V and 1 from J, leaving 12 bases between them. CDR1 and CDR2 from the germline V gene are SGHDT and YYEEEE. The length of the CDR3 is 15 residues. CDR3 in amino acids: CASSFRGVGNTEAFF. The CDR3, as DNA: TGTGCCAGCAGCTTCAGGGGAGTGGGGAACACTGAAGCTTTCTTT.